This TCR beta chain was identified during a study of shared clonotypes between healthy human individuals (dated by TCRdb to about 2020). For the study in its entirety: The cohort included a few men and a couple of women between 18 and 49 years of age. To estimate repertoire size and how much clonotype sharing occurs between individuals, the study deeply sequenced the blood TCR repertoires of 5 or 6 healthy adults. Libraries were prepared and TCR repertoires were sequenced by different laboratories using diverse techniques, in order to increase sequencing depth and limit assay-specific biases. Leukapheresis yielded between about 0.94 and 8.9 billion PBMCs per donor. For each donor, three plates each were used for CD4 naive and CD4 memory, two plates were used for CD8 naive, and one plate was used for CD8 memory. Beyond this particular receptor, the publication reports: Compared with non-shared clonotypes, clonotypes shared by all four sorted-subset donors had higher generation probabilities. The genetic and exposure-history diversity represented was limited by the small number of donors. Estimated clonotype richness was generally larger for naive than for memory subsets. Incomplete sequencing was indicated by rarefaction of sorted-subset datasets, despite the large sequencing depth. When a few donors were compared, the shared fraction of clonotypes was approximately 5% for naive CD4, around 3.5% for naive CD8, about 2.4% for memory CD4, and 0.35% to 0.5% for memory CD8. Only blood was sampled, and tissue TCR repertoires likely differ from those in blood. Pairwise subsampling indicated that sequencing depth was expected to affect the degree of clonotype sharing among donors.

CD8 naive samples were obtained by positive selection for CCR7 among CD45RO-negative cells, yielding a CD45RA+CCR7+ population from which TemRA cells were excluded. The donors were healthy, HIV-negative adults who had no recently reported acute infections or vaccinations. Every donor was a Caucasian adult residing in Nashville, Tennessee, USA. Blood was obtained by leukapheresis, after which PBMCs were separated by Ficoll-Histopaque density gradient centrifugation and cryopreserved in liquid nitrogen vapor phase. Analytical flow cytometry was used to check the purity and quantity of every magnetically sorted T cell population. From each sorted fraction, genomic DNA was isolated and quantified by UV absorbance on a Nanodrop 2000c. Note on this clone: The antigen this receptor binds is unknown. Per-nucleotide qualities are absent, and no much larger clonotype sits a single base away.

Using the deep immunoSEQ assay, TCR CDR3 regions were amplified from genomic DNA by multiplex PCR. Extracted genomic DNA from each cell subset was spread evenly across all wells of several immunoSEQ 96-well plates, with each plate serving as a replicate. For sorted subsets, about 200 ng genomic DNA, equal to tens of thousands of T cell genomes, was loaded into each replicate PCR. Purified libraries were measured with a Qubit 3.0 fluorometer, size-checked on a Bioanalyzer 2100, and measured again with the KAPA Library Quantification kit. Every immunoSEQ 96-well plate was sequenced on a separate single-read 150-cycle Illumina NextSeq 550 flow cell. The original pipeline was this. Because only junctional sequences without quality scores were contained in the immunoSEQ output, filtering matching that applied to full-length reads could not be performed. To assign V/J genes and CDR3, sequences were annotated using PyIR, a Python wrapper for IgBLAST v1.9, with IMGT germline references. Any read was removed if the V/J assignment was weak (E-value above 1e-6), the CDR3 was missing, or the read contained stop codons, out-of-frame junctions, or ambiguous translated residues. A V3J clonotype was defined by an identical inferred V gene, J gene, and CDR3 amino acid sequence. To compute the percentage overlap between repertoires, the number of shared unique clonotypes was divided by the size of the smaller repertoire. Richness of each repertoire was evaluated using RTK rarefaction, the Chao1 estimator, and Recon v2.1 estimates of unobserved clonotypes. Generation probabilities for all TCRbeta clonotypes obtained by the gDNA method from a handful of donors were computed using OLGA. In TCRdb, the immuneACCESS table is reduced to in-frame sequences with V and J assigned. These tables do not hold every clone; where another copy was compared, an unresolved V gene accounts for under half, and the others remain unexplained. From that table come the V and J calls and clone size; the DNA was used to work out D and trimming. A total of some 2,000,000 clones appear in this sample, just under 95% of them only once. In total, the top ten clones hold around 1.1% of the sample.

According to the germline V gene, CDR1 reads SGHVS and CDR2 reads FNYEAQ. From cysteine to phenylalanine, the CDR3 is 15 amino acids long. Solely the CDR3 DNA is kept, with 45 bases framed from the first base. V and J are truncated by 1 base and 6 bases respectively, leaving an intervening sequence of 16 bases. This receptor chain uses TRBV7-6 and TRBJ2-7, and perhaps TRBD2 as D gene, on 5 matching bases. Sequencing was performed on naive CD8+ T cells sorted from blood. The cell subset or site label of this sample denotes: CD45RA+CCR7+. This TCR derives from a man aged 18 to 29 in good health. The bases are TGTGCCAGCAGCTTAGGAGGTTTAGCGTTAAGCGAGCAGTACTTC. This codes for CASSLGGLALSEQYF.